This entry lists 28 T cell receptor beta chains sequenced from one sample in a study of shared clonotypes between healthy human individuals (dated by TCRdb to the early 2020s). The method was the immunoSEQ multiplex PCR assay. The table was pulled from immuneACCESS by TCRdb, which kept in-frame rearrangements only. Such tables lose some clones; where checked, under half of the loss comes from unresolved V genes, and the rest has no known cause. A total of about 2 million clones appear in this sample, about 95% of them only once. Clones ranked in the top ten supply about 1.1% of the sample. CD8 naive samples were obtained by positive selection for CCR7 among CD45RO-negative cells, yielding a CD45RA+CCR7+ population from which TemRA cells were excluded. The specimen was naive CD8+ T cells sorted from blood. Taken with the paper, the label for cell subset or site translates to: CD45RA+CCR7+. These receptors all come from a man aged 18 to 29 in good health.

The J gene is TRBJ2-7, the V gene TRBV4-1; 9 nucleotides match TRBD1. V was pared by 1 base and J by 5 bases, with 6 bases of the junction left unmatched. Germline loops: CDR1 MGHRA, CDR2 YSYEKL. The CDR3 has 15 amino acids. The CDR3 reads CASSQVGQGGHEQYF. The CDR3 nucleotides are TGCGCCAGCAGCCAAGTGGGACAGGGTGGCCACGAGCAGTACTTC.

The chain uses TRBV7-9 and TRBJ2-7, with D perhaps matching TRBD1 (6 bases). Trimming cost V 4 bases and J 4 bases, with 14 bases left between them. This CDR3 has 14 amino acids. Germline loops: CDR1 SEHNR, CDR2 FQNEAQ (reference sequence). CDR3 loop: CASSSHTGFYEQYF. CDR3 nucleotide sequence: TGTGCCAGCAGCTCTCACACAGGGTTTTACGAGCAGTACTTC.

The V gene is TRBV4-1, the J gene TRBJ2-5, with 7 bases lining up with TRBD2. CDR3 length equals 14 residues. Germline V lookup: CDR1 MGHRA, CDR2 YSYEKL. The ends lost 0 bases at V and 12 bases at J; junction bases unmatched: 10. CDR3 in amino acids: CASSQESAGSRKYF. In nucleotides, the CDR3 is TGCGCCAGCAGCCAAGAATCAGCGGGGTCCCGGAAGTACTTC.

The chain is built from TRBV10-2 and TRBJ2-7; D is unresolved. Looked up from germline, CDR1 is WSHSY and CDR2 is SAAADI. The CDR3 consists of 14 residues. Trimming stripped 4 bases from V and 0 bases from J, with 10 bases between. This chain's CDR3 is CASSAAASSYEQYF. The CDR3 region has the DNA TGCGCCAGCAGTGCCGCCGCGAGCTCCTACGAGCAGTACTTC.

This clone occurred a few times. This rearrangement joins TRBV11-2 to TRBJ2-7, with D unresolved. The V and J ends lost 0 bases and 3 bases respectively, with 3 bases between them. CDR3 length equals 12 residues. CDR1 is SGHAT, CDR2 FQNNGV, per germline. CDR3 bases: TGTGCCAGCAGCTTAGACTTCTACGAGCAGTACTTC. Its protein product is CASSLDFYEQYF.

V usage is TRBV5-1 and J usage is TRBJ2-7; D possibly matches TRBD1 or TRBD2 (5 bases each). V was clipped by 4 bases and J by 1 base, with 12 bases between them. This CDR3 comprises 14 residues. The germline V gene encodes CDR1 SGHRS and CDR2 YFSETQ. The CDR3 loop is CASSPSGGSYEQYF. The CDR3 nucleotides read TGCGCCAGCAGCCCGAGTGGGGGTTCCTACGAGCAGTACTTC.

In its sample, this clone was seen a few times. This rearrangement joins TRBV11-2 to TRBJ1-1; D is possibly TRBD1 (6 bases). V lost 5 bases and J lost 4, with 17 bases in between. CDR1 and CDR2 (germline): SGHAT, FQNNGV. The CDR3 covers 15 residues. CDR3 amino acids: CASSRLRGGSTEAFF. The CDR3 region has the DNA TGTGCCAGCAGCCGGCTCCGAGGGGGTAGCACTGAAGCTTTCTTT.

As DNA, the CDR3 is TGTGCCAGCAGTTTCCGGCCTCTCTACGAGCAGTACTTC. It yields the protein CASSFRPLYEQYF. The chain carries TRBV27 and TRBJ2-7; D is uncertain. The CDR3 sequence is 13 residues long. V was shortened by 3 bases and J by 3 bases, with 9 bases between the two germline ends. The germline V gene has CDR1 MNHEY and CDR2 SMNVEV (reference sequence).

The chain has TRBV5-6 and TRBJ2-3, with 10 bases identical to TRBD2. Trimming at V came to 0 bases and at J to 0 bases, leaving 7 bases not matched to a gene. Germline assignment: CDR1 SGHDT and CDR2 YYEEEE. The CDR3 loop spans 18 amino acids. The CDR3 is CASSLDLAGDPSTDTQYF. The CDR3 coding sequence is TGTGCCAGCAGCTTGGACCTAGCGGGAGATCCCAGCACAGATACGCAGTATTTT.

Remarks on this clone: Other DNA sequences of this sample code for an identical CDR3. The chain uses TRBV6-5 and TRBJ2-7; D call uncertain. CDR3 length: 11 amino acids. Trimming took off 5 bases at V and 4 bases at J, with 6 bases between the two ends. Germline loops: CDR1 MNHEY, CDR2 SVGAGI. This chain's CDR3 is CASSDGYEQYF. The CDR3 DNA follows: TGTGCCAGCAGTGACGGTTACGAGCAGTACTTC.

This chain joins TRBV4-1 and TRBJ2-7; D gene ambiguous. The CDR3 is 16 residues long. Germline V gene sequence: CDR1 MGHRA, CDR2 YSYEKL. V was shortened by 4 bases and J by 3 bases, with 19 bases between the two germline ends. As DNA, the CDR3 is TGCGCCAGCAGCCGGATCATAGCAGACCCTTTCTACGAGCAGTACTTC. Translation: CASSRIIADPFYEQYF.

The CDR3 sequence is CSVDGGAVASTDTQYF. DNA of the CDR3: TGCAGCGTTGACGGGGGAGCGGTTGCTAGCACAGATACGCAGTATTTT. This chain joins TRBV29-1 and TRBJ2-3; D perhaps matches TRBD2 (6 bases). Germline V CDR1 and CDR2: SQVTM, ANQGSEA. Trimming stripped 3 bases from V and 0 bases from J, with 16 bases between. There are 16 residues in the CDR3.

This clone has just one count. The J gene is TRBJ2-1, the V gene TRBV6-1; the D gene is possibly TRBD2 (6 bases). The CDR3 is 13 amino acids. Germline CDR1 reads MNHNS; CDR2 reads SASEGT. V dropped 2 bases and J dropped 5 bases, with 7 bases sitting between them. Here the CDR3 reads CASSEWGDNEQFF. For the CDR3, the DNA is TGTGCCAGCAGTGAATGGGGGGACAATGAGCAGTTCTTC.

This rearrangement joins TRBV7-8 to TRBJ2-5, with D unclear. This CDR3 has 13 amino acids. V lost 4 bases to trimming and J lost 1 base, with 7 bases between them. Germline V gene data show CDR1 as SGHVS and CDR2 as FQNEAQ. CDR3 amino acids: CASSYAVQETQYF. CDR3 in DNA: TGTGCCAGCAGCTATGCAGTCCAAGAGACCCAGTACTTC.

The genes are TRBV9 and TRBJ2-7; D may be TRBD2 (6 bases). The CDR3 totals 16 residues. V lost 4 bases and J lost 0, with 17 bases in between. Germline V gene lookup returns CDR1 SGDLS and CDR2 YYNGEE. CDR3 nucleotides: TGTGCCAGCAGCCCCGGGGGTCGGGGCTTCTCCTACGAGCAGTACTTC. It codes for CASSPGGRGFSYEQYF.

The chain links TRBV4-1 to TRBJ2-7; D is undetermined. Per germline, CDR1 MGHRA and CDR2 YSYEKL. The CDR3 runs to 14 residues. Trimming pared 1 base from V and 1 base from J, leaving 8 bases between. In DNA, the CDR3 is TGCGCCAGCAGCCAAGTGGCGGATTCCTACGAGCAGTACTTC. This translates into CASSQVADSYEQYF.

V is TRBV28 and J is TRBJ2-7; 9 bases fit TRBD1. The J segment lost 6 bases and the V segment lost 0 bases, leaving 3 bases of the junction unmatched. In germline, CDR1 is MDHEN, CDR2 SYDVKM. The CDR3 is 14 residues long. The CDR3 here is CASSLWGTGPEQYF. The CDR3 nucleotides read TGTGCCAGCAGTTTATGGGGGACAGGGCCCGAGCAGTACTTC.

The chain joins TRBV12-5 to TRBJ1-2, with D unclear. The CDR3 extends over 13 amino acids. V was cut by 2 bases and J by 3 bases, with 7 bases left in between. From germline, CDR1 is LGHNT and CDR2 FRNRAP. CDR3 loop: CASGLSRDYGYTF. In DNA form, the CDR3 reads TGTGCTAGTGGTTTGTCAAGGGACTATGGCTACACCTTC. Drawing the rest from reference TRBV12-5 and TRBJ1-2, the complete variable domain is DARVTQTPRHKVTEMGQEVTMRCQPILGHNTVFWYRQTMMQGLELLAYFRNRAPLDDSGMPKDRFSAEMPDATLATLKIQPSEPRDSAVYFCASGLSRDYGYTFGSGTRLTVV.

The J gene is TRBJ2-1, the V gene TRBV7-6; D possibly corresponds to TRBD2 (5 bases). Germline values: CDR1 SGHVS, CDR2 FNYEAQ. Trimming left V 2 bases short and J 0 bases short, with 14 bases between. This CDR3 comprises 17 residues. The CDR3 region has the DNA TGTGCCAGCAGCTTAAGGGATGCGGGCGGCTCCTACAATGAGCAGTTCTTC. Its translation is CASSLRDAGGSYNEQFF.

The rearrangement uses TRBV30 and TRBJ2-1, with D hard to call. Germline loops: CDR1 GTSNPN, CDR2 SVGIG (reference sequence). This CDR3 has 17 residues. V lost 0 bases and J lost 0, with 15 bases in between. The CDR3 protein is CAWSVRAFPSSYNEQFF. The CDR3 nucleotides are TGTGCCTGGAGTGTACGGGCTTTCCCTAGCTCCTACAATGAGCAGTTCTTC. Full variable domain (outside the CDR3, taken from reference TRBV30 and TRBJ2-1): SQTIHQWPATLVQPVGSPLSLECTVEGTSNPNLYWYRQAAGRGLQLLFYSVGIGQISSEVPQNLSASRPQDRQFILSSKKLLLSDSGFYLCAWSVRAFPSSYNEQFFGPGTRLTVL.

This clone was observed once. The chain couples TRBV27 to TRBJ2-7; the D gene is possibly TRBD2 (6 bases). This CDR3 has 13 amino acids. Germline V gene lookup returns CDR1 MNHEY and CDR2 SMNVEV (reference sequence). The germline V and J ends were trimmed by 0 bases and 6 bases, with 9 bases remaining between them. The CDR3 loop is CASSLSGGTEQYF. DNA of the CDR3: TGTGCCAGCAGTTTATCGGGGGGAACCGAGCAGTACTTC.

The chain has TRBV10-2 and TRBJ1-1, with D hard to call. The CDR3 sequence is 11 residues long. Per the germline V gene, CDR1 is WSHSY and CDR2 is SAAADI. The V end was cut by 3 bases, the J end by 7 bases, with 6 bases between. This chain's CDR3 is CASSETYEAFF. The CDR3 coding sequence is TGCGCCAGCAGTGAAACGTATGAAGCTTTCTTT.

The V and J genes are TRBV11-2 and TRBJ2-7; D perhaps matches TRBD2 (5 bases). The V end lost 5 bases, the J end lost 2 bases, and 22 bases lay between the germline ends. The CDR3 spans 17 residues. The germline V gene has CDR1 SGHAT and CDR2 FQNNGV. The DNA for the CDR3 is TGTGCCAGCAGCCCCGGACTTCAGGTCGGGTGGACCTACGAGCAGTACTTC. Its translation: CASSPGLQVGWTYEQYF.

About this clone: The sample contains more than one DNA sequence encoding this CDR3. The genes are TRBV5-6 and TRBJ2-5; maybe TRBD2 (6 bases). This CDR3 comprises 13 residues. CDR1 SGHDT and CDR2 YYEEEE come from the germline V gene. V was clipped by 2 bases and J by 4 bases, with 9 bases between them. CDR3 region: CASSFWGGETQYF. CDR3 DNA sequence: TGTGCCAGCAGCTTTTGGGGAGGAGAGACCCAGTACTTC.

Details on this clone: The same CDR3 also results from other DNA sequences found in this sample. This rearrangement joins TRBV7-9 to TRBJ1-2; D is undetermined. V lost 5 bases, J lost 0 bases, and 10 bases lay in between. Germline CDR1 SEHNR, CDR2 FQNEAQ (reference sequence). This CDR3 spans 14 amino acids. This chain's CDR3 is CASSLRDPNYGYTF. DNA for the CDR3: TGTGCCAGCAGCCTACGTGACCCTAACTATGGCTACACCTTC. Variable domain in full (rest from reference TRBV7-9 and TRBJ1-2): DTGVSQNPRHKITKRGQNVTFRCDPISEHNRLYWYRQTLGQGPEFLTYFQNEAQLEKSRLLSDRFSAERPKGSFSTLEIQRTEQGDSAMYLCASSLRDPNYGYTFGSGTRLTVV.

A single count supports this clone. The V gene is TRBV27, the J gene TRBJ2-2; 7 positions agree with TRBD1. CDR3 size: 14 residues. Germline CDR1 is MNHEY and CDR2 is SMNVEV (reference sequence). After removal of 8 bases from V and 7 bases from J, the junction contained 10 bases not matched to a gene. CDR3 loop: CASRITGAGGELFF. Here the CDR3 DNA reads TGTGCCAGCCGCATAACAGGGGCCGGCGGGGAGCTGTTTTTT.

The V and J genes are TRBV6-1 and TRBJ2-7, with D possibly matching TRBD1 (6 bases). V was trimmed by 2 bases and J by 2 bases, leaving 13 bases between them. Germline CDR1 reads MNHNS; CDR2 reads SASEGT. CDR3 size: 15 residues. CDR3 amino acids: CASSESRGWTYEQYF. CDR3 coding DNA: TGTGCCAGCAGTGAATCCAGGGGATGGACCTACGAGCAGTACTTC.

This chain links TRBV6-6 with TRBJ2-2; D is unclear. CDR1 is MNHNY and CDR2 is SVGAGI in the germline V gene (reference sequence). Trimming cost V 7 bases and J 8 bases, with 8 bases left between them. This CDR3 contains 11 residues. The CDR3 DNA follows: TGTGCCAGCACCAACTCTGGGGAGCTGTTTTTT. Translated, it gives CASTNSGELFF.